The 8 T cell receptor beta chains in this list originate from one sample, sequenced in a study of T cells in Graves' hyperthyroidism and ophthalmopathy. Researchers amplified the TCR beta CDR3 regions from RNA transcripts. RT-PCR in the first round (using the HTBI primer set) targeted the TCR CDR3. Using its own MiXCR run on the multiplex PCR reads, TCRdb lists one record per CDR3 protein. The repertoire includes 300,000 to 400,000 distinct CDR3 sequences, roughly 13% of them detected once, and roughly 9.2% sits in the top ten. Material: blood. Receptors were obtained from a woman in her late teens or twenties with Graves' hyperthyroidism.

This clonotype was recorded at least ten times. DNA of the CDR3: TGTGCCAGCAGGCGCTACAGCCGAATGAACACTGAAGCTTTCTTT. Amino acids: CASRRYSRMNTEAFF. This sequence joins TRBV11-2 and TRBJ1-1; D not certain. Trimming removed 6 bases from V and 0 bases from J, with 14 bases in between. The germline CDR1 and CDR2 sequences are SGHAT and FQNNGV. This CDR3 contains 15 residues.

Ten or more counts support this clonotype. The chain employs TRBV7-3 and TRBJ2-5; D might be TRBD1 (6 bases). CDR3 length equals 15 residues. V was pared by 5 bases and J by 1 base, with 14 bases between. Germline loops: CDR1 SGHTA, CDR2 FQGTGA. CDR3 region: CASSPTGRIQETQYF. The CDR3 DNA follows: TGTGCCAGCAGCCCAACAGGGAGAATCCAAGAGACCCAGTACTTC.

V gene TRBV19 combines with J gene TRBJ2-5; TRBD2 matches 11 bases. Losses at the gene ends were 6 bases for V and 5 bases for J; bases not matched to a gene: 5. The CDR3 has 14 residues. CDR1 and CDR2 (germline): LNHDA, SQIVND (reference sequence). The CDR3 is CASRTSGSGETQYF. The CDR3 bases are TGTGCCAGTAGAACTAGCGGGAGTGGGGAGACCCAGTACTTC.

This clonotype was seen ten or more times. This chain connects TRBV3-1 to TRBJ2-7; D is uncertain. CDR1 LGHDT and CDR2 YNNKEL come from the germline V gene (reference sequence). V shed 0 bases and J shed 0 bases, with 6 bases lying between them. The CDR3 is 14 amino acids. CDR3 nucleotide sequence: TGTGCCAGCAGCCAAGAAGTGGGCTCCTACGAGCAGTACTTC. This gives the protein CASSQEVGSYEQYF.

This clonotype has ten or more counts. The chain joins TRBV18 to TRBJ1-1; 8 bases fit TRBD1. Germline CDR1 reads KGHSH; CDR2 reads LQKENI. The CDR3 covers 14 residues. The J segment lost 5 bases and the V segment lost 6 bases, leaving 8 bases of the junction unmatched. This CDR3 reads CASSPDRVVTEAFF. The CDR3 DNA sequence: TGTGCCAGCTCCCCGGACAGGGTAGTGACTGAAGCTTTCTTT.

This clonotype has a count of ten or more. The chain has TRBV18 and TRBJ1-4; D gene ambiguous. CDR1 and CDR2 (germline): KGHSH, LQKENI. This CDR3 contains 13 residues. The germline V and J ends were trimmed by 3 bases and 8 bases, with 10 bases remaining between them. DNA for the CDR3: TGTGCCAGCTCACCTCCATCCAGGGAAAAACTGTTTTTT. It encodes CASSPPSREKLFF.

The chain is built from TRBV5-1 and TRBJ1-2; 8 nucleotides agree with TRBD1. Trimming took 4 bases from V and 0 from J; bases not matched to a gene: 2. In germline, CDR1 is SGHRS, CDR2 YFSETQ. The CDR3 runs to 14 residues. DNA for the CDR3: TGCGCCAGCAGCCCGGGACAGGCTAACTATGGCTACACCTTC. It is translated as CASSPGQANYGYTF.

This clonotype was recorded at least ten times. This chain connects TRBV7-3 to TRBJ2-3; 8 bases fit TRBD2. The CDR3 spans 15 residues. V was pared by 5 bases and J by 4 bases, with 8 bases of the junction left unmatched. Germline assignment: CDR1 SGHTA and CDR2 FQGTGA. DNA for the CDR3: TGTGCCAGCAGCCGTCAAGCGGGGGTCTCAGATACGCAGTATTTT. Translation: CASSRQAGVSDTQYF.